These 28 T cell receptor beta chains were sequenced from one sample in a study of graft-versus-host responses after intestinal transplantation (dated by TCRdb to the early 2020s). Dithiothreitol, EDTA incubations and collagenase D digestion were used to isolate intraepithelial and lamina propria lymphocytes from graft specimens. Library preparation was by the immunoSEQ multiplex PCR assay. TCRdb's version of the immuneACCESS table is confined to in-frame rearrangements and falls short of the full clone set. An unresolved V gene accounts for under half of the shortfall where checked; the remainder is of unknown origin. Present in this sample are about 20,000 clones, just over 75% of which were seen just once. Jointly, the top ten make up about 3% of the sample. This sample comprised ileum tissue, obtained 12 days after intestinal transplant. These TCRs come from a human patient who received an intestinal transplant, so some T cells may come from the graft donor.

This chain uses TRBV29-1 with TRBJ2-3; 8 bases agree with TRBD1. This CDR3 comprises 16 residues. J gave up 0 bases and V 7 bases, and 12 bases lay outside the gene matches. Germline-derived CDR1 and CDR2 are SQVTM and ANQGSEA. This CDR3 is CSARSGQGVSTDTQYF. The DNA for the CDR3 is TGCAGCGCCCGAAGTGGACAGGGTGTGAGCACAGATACGCAGTATTTT.

This chain links TRBV4-3 with TRBJ2-3, with a possible D match to TRBD2 (6 bases). The CDR3 has 16 residues. V was cut by 1 base and J by 5 bases, with 16 bases left in between. Germline CDR1 reads LGHNA; CDR2 reads YSLEER. Here the CDR3 DNA reads TGCGCCAGCAGCCAAGTCGGGGGAGCATTCCTAGATACGCAGTATTTT. Its protein product is CASSQVGGAFLDTQYF.

The V gene is TRBV20-1, the J gene TRBJ2-7; D is undetermined. The V end was cut by 3 bases, the J end by 4 bases, with 7 bases between. The germline V gene encodes CDR1 DFQATT and CDR2 SNEGSKA (reference sequence). The CDR3 has 11 residues. In DNA form, the CDR3 reads TGCAGTGCTAGTAGTTGGTACGAGCAGTACTTC. This sequence encodes CSASSWYEQYF.

The V call is TRBV9, the J call TRBJ2-1, with D maybe TRBD1 (7 bases). Deletions cut 1 base from V and 3 bases from J, with 14 bases between. The CDR3 contains 16 residues. Germline CDR1 reads SGDLS; CDR2 reads YYNGEE. The CDR3 coding sequence is TGTGCCAGCAGCGTATCGGGGGACAGACTCTACAATGAGCAGTTCTTC. Translating gives CASSVSGDRLYNEQFF.

The chain is built from TRBV27 and TRBJ1-1; D gene ambiguous. The length of the CDR3 is 11 residues. Germline V gives CDR1 MNHEY, CDR2 SMNVEV (reference sequence). The V gene lost 3 bases and the J gene lost 12 bases, with 11 bases spanning the gap. CDR3 coding DNA: TGTGCCAGCAGTTTTGCGGGGAGGACTTTCTTT. Translating gives CASSFAGRTFF.

The J gene is TRBJ2-5, the V gene TRBV2; perhaps TRBD2 as D (7 bases). Trimming left V 7 bases short and J 2 bases short, with 11 bases between. Germline-derived CDR1 and CDR2 are SNHLY and FYNNEI. This CDR3 is built from 13 residues. The CDR3 coding sequence is TGTGCCAGCACAGGGGAGGGACAAGAGACCCAGTACTTC. This translates into CASTGEGQETQYF.

The rearrangement uses TRBV5-1 and TRBJ2-3; the match to TRBD2 covers 7 bases. The CDR3 has 15 residues. CDR1 is SGHRS, CDR2 YFSETQ, per germline. The trim removed 4 bases at V and 1 base at J, leaving 6 bases unmatched. The chain's CDR3 is CASSALRGGTDTQYF. In DNA, the CDR3 is TGCGCCAGCAGCGCGCTCCGGGGGGGCACAGATACGCAGTATTTT.

The chain links TRBV5-1 to TRBJ2-7, with a possible D match to TRBD1 (5 bases). Germline-derived CDR1 and CDR2 are SGHRS and YFSETQ. The CDR3 extends over 15 amino acids. Trimming took off 3 bases at V and 0 bases at J, with 13 bases between the two ends. The CDR3 sequence is CASSSGAISSYEQYF. In nucleotides, the CDR3 is TGCGCCAGCAGCTCTGGGGCTATAAGCTCCTACGAGCAGTACTTC.

This chain connects TRBV2 to TRBJ2-7, with 8 bases identical to TRBD2. CDR3 length: 13 residues. Looked up from germline, CDR1 is SNHLY and CDR2 is FYNNEI. The V and J ends lost 6 bases and 4 bases, in that order; junction bases with no gene match: 5. The CDR3 loop is CASRDGTRYEQYF. CDR3 nucleotide sequence: TGTGCCAGCAGGGACGGGACTAGATACGAGCAGTACTTC.

A single count supports this clone. The CDR3 region has the DNA TGTGCCACCAGCACCTTTGGAGGGCTAGCGGGCTCCTACGAGCAGTACTTC. Its translation: CATSTFGGLAGSYEQYF. This chain joins TRBV15 and TRBJ2-7; 8 bases are a match to TRBD2. This CDR3 spans 17 amino acids. Germline trimming cut 4 bases from V and 0 bases from J; bases unmatched to any gene: 11. Germline V gives CDR1 LNHNV, CDR2 YYDKDF (reference sequence).

V gene TRBV5-1 combines with J gene TRBJ1-2; 9 bases match TRBD1. The germline gives CDR1 SGHRS, CDR2 YFSETQ. Trimming cost V 0 bases and J 2 bases; bases outside gene matches: 2. The CDR3 extends over 15 amino acids. This CDR3 is CASSLGGQGNYGYTF. CDR3 in DNA: TGCGCCAGCAGCTTGGGGGGACAGGGAAACTATGGCTACACCTTC.

The chain combines TRBV29-1 with TRBJ1-1, with no clear D. V gave up 4 bases and J gave up 6 bases, with 18 bases separating them. CDR1 is SQVTM and CDR2 is ANQGSEA in the germline V gene. There are 14 residues in the CDR3. CDR3 nucleotides: TGCAGCGTTGCTCCGACCCGTAACGGAGCTGAAGCTTTCTTT. As protein: CSVAPTRNGAEAFF.

This chain uses TRBV6-5 with TRBJ2-1, with 11 bases identical to TRBD2. Germline-derived CDR1 and CDR2 are MNHEY and SVGAGI. The CDR3 has 15 amino acids. V shed 2 bases and J 9 bases; nucleotides not matched to a gene: 6. CDR3 in DNA: TGTGCCAGCAGTTACGAGACTAGCGGGGTCGGTGAGCAGTTCTTC. It codes for CASSYETSGVGEQFF.

The V call is TRBV18, the J call TRBJ2-5, with D possibly being TRBD1 (6 bases). The CDR3 sequence is 16 residues long. Trimming pared 1 base from V and 5 bases from J, leaving 17 bases between. Germline V gene data show CDR1 as KGHSH and CDR2 as LQKENI. CDR3 bases: TGTGCCAGCTCACCACTCCACAGGGCTTGGGGGGAGACCCAGTACTTC. It specifies CASSPLHRAWGETQYF.

V gene TRBV11-3 combines with J gene TRBJ1-6; the match to TRBD1 covers 10 bases. The CDR3 is 15 residues long. J lost 10 bases, V lost 1 base, and 4 bases had no gene match. The germline V gene encodes CDR1 SGHNT and CDR2 YENEEA. This CDR3 is CASSLGGTGESPLHF. DNA for the CDR3: TGTGCCAGCAGCTTAGGAGGGACAGGGGAATCACCCCTCCACTTT.

The V call is TRBV29-1, the J call TRBJ1-1, with a possible D match to TRBD1 (5 bases). CDR1 and CDR2 from the germline V gene are SQVTM and ANQGSEA. The CDR3 runs 14 residues. V was shortened by 8 bases and J by 1 base, with 17 bases between the two germline ends. CDR3 in amino acids: CSTHTPGGNTEAFF. The DNA of the CDR3 is TGCAGCACCCACACCCCCGGGGGGAACACTGAAGCTTTCTTT.

This sequence joins TRBV7-2 and TRBJ1-2; the match to TRBD1 covers 7 bases. The CDR3 length is 13 residues. V lost 1 base to trimming and J lost 7 bases; unmatched junction nucleotides: 3. Germline CDR1 reads SGHTA; CDR2 reads FQGNSA. For the CDR3, the DNA is TGTGCCAGCAGCTTAGGACAGGGTATTGGCTACACCTTC. Protein product: CASSLGQGIGYTF.

CDR3: CAISTGMGQETQYF. CDR3 coding DNA: TGTGCCATCAGCACAGGGATGGGGCAAGAGACCCAGTACTTC. This rearrangement joins TRBV10-3 to TRBJ2-5; tentative D call: TRBD1 (6 bases). This CDR3 is 14 amino acids long. Trimming took 6 bases from V and 2 from J, leaving 13 bases between them. Germline values: CDR1 ENHRY, CDR2 SYGVKD.

Here the CDR3 reads CASTLDTQGMLQFF. CDR3 DNA sequence: TGCGCCAGCACCCTAGATACACAGGGGATGTTGCAGTTCTTC. This chain joins TRBV4-1 and TRBJ2-1, with 7 nucleotides matching TRBD1. Unmatched junction bases numbered 15, after V lost 7 bases and J lost 12 bases. The CDR3 runs 14 residues. The germline CDR1 and CDR2 sequences are MGHRA and YSYEKL.

This clone appeared a few times. The chain links TRBV4-2 to TRBJ2-1; 12 bases map to TRBD2. The CDR3 length is 15 residues. Germline V CDR1 and CDR2: LGHNA, YNFKEQ. J was trimmed by 8 bases and V by 0 bases; bases with no gene match: 2. The CDR3 DNA is TGTGCCAGCAGCCAAGAACTAGCGGGAGGAGATGAGCAGTTCTTC. Translated, it gives CASSQELAGGDEQFF.

CDR3 region: CASSPTATNTGELFF. CDR3 nucleotide sequence: TGCGCCAGCAGCCCGACAGCGACGAACACCGGGGAGCTGTTTTTT. This chain links TRBV4-1 with TRBJ2-2; D might be TRBD1 (5 bases). Germline V gene data show CDR1 as MGHRA and CDR2 as YSYEKL. V was clipped by 4 bases and J by 0 bases, with 9 bases between them. CDR3 length: 15 amino acids.

This clone was seen only once. The chain links TRBV18 to TRBJ2-7, with TRBD1 matching 8 bases. Germline assignment: CDR1 KGHSH and CDR2 LQKENI. V shed 6 bases and J 3 bases; nucleotides not matched to a gene: 7. The CDR3 contains 14 residues. The CDR3 DNA sequence: TGTGCCAGCTCCCAAGGACAGGGTGGCTACGAGCAGTACTTC. This sequence encodes CASSQGQGGYEQYF.

This clone showed up just a few times. The V gene is TRBV13, the J gene TRBJ2-7; D perhaps matches TRBD2 (6 bases). CDR1 PRHDT and CDR2 FYEKMQ come from the germline V gene (reference sequence). Trimming shortened V by 2 bases and J by 6 bases, and 14 bases separated the two germline ends. The CDR3 has 14 amino acids. The CDR3 DNA is TGTGCCAGCAGCTTAATCCGGGCGGGGTGCGAGCAGTACTTC. Amino acid sequence: CASSLIRAGCEQYF.

The V gene is TRBV4-3, the J gene TRBJ2-5; 9 nucleotides match TRBD2. The length of the CDR3 is 17 residues. Trimming took 1 base from V and 2 from J; bases not matched to a gene: 8. CDR1 and CDR2 from the germline V gene are LGHNA and YSLEER. This chain's CDR3 is CASSQGWGREGQETQYF. The CDR3 coding sequence is TGCGCCAGCAGCCAAGGGTGGGGGCGGGAGGGACAAGAGACCCAGTACTTC.

V usage is TRBV2 and J usage is TRBJ2-7, with D possibly TRBD1 on 6 matching bases. Germline V CDR1 and CDR2: SNHLY, FYNNEI. The CDR3 is 15 residues long. With 0 bases removed from V and 2 bases from J, the gap between germline ends came to 11 bases. The CDR3 bases are TGTGCCAGCAGTGAAGCCCGGGGACACCCCTACGAGCAGTACTTC. Protein sequence: CASSEARGHPYEQYF.

The rearrangement joins TRBV4-1 to TRBJ2-1, with 8 bases identical to TRBD2. Per germline, CDR1 MGHRA and CDR2 YSYEKL. V shed 0 bases and J 3 bases; nucleotides not matched to a gene: 4. CDR3 length: 16 amino acids. The CDR3 loop reads CASSQDQLAGYNEQFF. CDR3 DNA: TGCGCCAGCAGCCAAGATCAGCTAGCGGGCTACAATGAGCAGTTCTTC.

This chain connects TRBV4-3 to TRBJ2-2; D gene uncertain. Deletions cut 0 bases from V and 6 bases from J, with 11 bases between. Germline CDR1 is LGHNA and CDR2 is YSLEER. The CDR3 loop spans 15 amino acids. The CDR3 is CASSQEPLRSGELFF. The CDR3 nucleotides are TGCGCCAGCAGCCAAGAACCCCTTAGATCCGGGGAGCTGTTTTTT.

V gene TRBV6-5 combines with J gene TRBJ1-1; maybe TRBD1 (6 bases). With 10 bases removed from V and 0 bases from J, the gap between germline ends came to 18 bases. From germline, CDR1 is MNHEY and CDR2 SVGAGI. This CDR3 spans 15 amino acids. CDR3 region: CATRGQLHMNTEAFF. The DNA of the CDR3 is TGTGCCACACGAGGACAGTTACATATGAACACTGAAGCTTTCTTT.